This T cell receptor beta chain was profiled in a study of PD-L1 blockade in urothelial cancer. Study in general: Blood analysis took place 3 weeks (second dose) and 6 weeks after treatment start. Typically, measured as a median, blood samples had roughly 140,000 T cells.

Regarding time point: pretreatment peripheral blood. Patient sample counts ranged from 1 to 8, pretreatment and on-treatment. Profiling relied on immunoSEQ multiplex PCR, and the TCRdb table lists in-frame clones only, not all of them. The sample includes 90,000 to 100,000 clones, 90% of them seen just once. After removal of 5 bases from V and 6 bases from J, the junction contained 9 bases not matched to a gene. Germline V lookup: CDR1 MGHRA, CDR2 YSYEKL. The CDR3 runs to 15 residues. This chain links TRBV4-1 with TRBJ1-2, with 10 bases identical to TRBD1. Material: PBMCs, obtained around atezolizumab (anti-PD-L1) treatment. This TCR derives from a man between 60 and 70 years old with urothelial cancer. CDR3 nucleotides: TGCGCCAGCAGCGCAACTCAGACAGGGGGCAATGGCTACACCTTC. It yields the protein CASSATQTGGNGYTF.